These 18 T cell receptor beta chains were all obtained from the same sample, sequenced in a study of blood T cells in healthy people across ages. Primers used in a second PCR of roughly 6 to 11 cycles were a sample-barcoded 5' primer and a J-beta primer mix. TCRdb processed the 5' RACE reads anew with MiXCR; each CDR3 protein has one entry. The sample includes some 1.8 million distinct CDR3 sequences, more than 35% of them seen just once. The sequenced material came from blood. These receptor sequences come from a human donor in good health.

This clonotype was found many times. This chain connects TRBV7-2 to TRBJ1-1; TRBD1 matches at 9 bases. The germline V gene encodes CDR1 SGHTA and CDR2 FQGNSA. Trimming cost V 0 bases and J 3 bases; bases outside gene matches: 23. The CDR3 consists of 22 residues. The CDR3 is CASSLALVVSWTGDLRDTEAFF. CDR3 coding DNA: TGTGCCAGCAGCTTAGCGTTAGTGGTTTCGTGGACAGGGGATTTGAGGGACACTGAAGCTTTCTTT. Supplemented by reference TRBV7-2 and TRBJ1-1, the full variable domain reads GAGVSQSPSNKVTEKGKDVELRCDPISGHTALYWYRQSLGQGLEFLIYFQGNSAPDKSGLPSDRFSAERTGGSVSTLTIQRTQQEDSAVYLCASSLALVVSWTGDLRDTEAFFGQGTRLTVV.

The chain's CDR3 is CASSPGQGGEETQYF. CDR3 coding DNA: TGCGCCAGCAGCCCCGGACAGGGGGGAGAGGAGACCCAGTACTTC. V and J are TRBV5-1 and TRBJ2-7; the match to TRBD1 covers 10 bases. The J call is uncertain, as TRBJ2-5 better fits the DNA end. Per the germline V gene, CDR1 is SGHRS and CDR2 is YFSETQ. The CDR3 contains 15 residues.

This chain joins TRBV20-1 and TRBJ2-1, with TRBD2 identical over 7 bases. Germline V gives CDR1 DFQATT, CDR2 SNEGSKA (reference sequence). With 1 base clipped from V and 4 bases from J, the junction kept 22 bases outside the gene matches. CDR3 length: 20 amino acids. The CDR3 here is CSARAGQAILSGLEYNEQFF. The CDR3 coding sequence is TGCAGTGCTAGAGCGGGGCAGGCAATATTGTCAGGACTAGAATACAATGAGCAGTTCTTC.

This chain joins TRBV5-1 and TRBJ2-3; 7 bases align to TRBD1. Looked up from germline, CDR1 is SGHRS and CDR2 is YFSETQ. The V segment lost 5 bases and the J segment 6 bases; nucleotides outside the gene matches: 9. This CDR3 comprises 14 residues. CDR3 residues: CASRQGQPEDTQYF. The CDR3 bases are TGCGCCAGCAGACAGGGGCAGCCCGAGGATACGCAGTATTTT.

The chain uses TRBV28 and TRBJ2-4; TRBD2 might be the D (6 bases). This CDR3 is built from 17 residues. Germline loops: CDR1 MDHEN, CDR2 SYDVKM. V lost 5 bases, J lost 0 bases, and 17 bases lay in between. The CDR3: CASSPGGGTVAKNIQYF. The CDR3 DNA reads TGTGCCAGCAGTCCCGGTGGCGGGACCGTAGCCAAAAACATTCAGTACTTC.

The chain employs TRBV6-5 and TRBJ1-3, with D possibly matching TRBD1 (5 bases). The V end lost 0 bases, the J end lost 0 bases, and 9 bases lay between the germline ends. CDR3 length: 16 amino acids. CDR1 is MNHEY and CDR2 is SVGAGI in the germline V gene. The CDR3 loop reads CASSYSRGSSGNTIYF. The CDR3 DNA follows: TGTGCCAGCAGTTACTCGCGGGGGAGCTCTGGAAACACCATATATTTT.

In this sample, this clonotype turned up a few times. This sequence joins TRBV7-8 and TRBJ2-5, with 7 bases fitting TRBD2. Germline V gives CDR1 SGHVS, CDR2 FQNEAQ. The CDR3 loop spans 13 amino acids. Trimming took 4 bases from V and 4 from J; bases not matched to a gene: 3. CDR3 coding DNA: TGTGCCAGCAGCTCCAGGGAGGGAGAGACCCAGTACTTC. Translated: CASSSREGETQYF.

In this sample, this clonotype turned up a few times. The rearrangement joins TRBV4-2 to TRBJ2-3, with 8 bases fitting TRBD2. The junction had 5 bases not matched to a gene; V was cut back by 0 bases and J by 0 bases. Germline CDR1 LGHNA, CDR2 YNFKEQ. There are 17 residues in the CDR3. The CDR3 sequence: CASSQDDKRGSTDTQYF. Here the CDR3 DNA reads TGTGCCAGCAGCCAAGACGATAAGCGGGGGAGCACAGATACGCAGTATTTT.

This clonotype occurred a few times. J is TRBJ2-1 and V is TRBV7-3; 10 bases are shared with TRBD2. The V segment lost 5 bases and the J segment 0 bases; nucleotides outside the gene matches: 4. The CDR3 runs to 16 residues. Germline CDR1 and CDR2: SGHTA and FQGTGA. In DNA, the CDR3 is TGTGCCAGCAGCGAGATAGCGGGGGGCTCCTACAATGAGCAGTTCTTC. Translated: CASSEIAGGSYNEQFF.

This clonotype has a handful of counts. This chain links TRBV7-2 with TRBJ2-1, with 7 bases fitting TRBD2. This CDR3 is built from 14 residues. Germline V gene lookup returns CDR1 SGHTA and CDR2 FQGNSA. Unmatched junction bases numbered 11, after V lost 1 base and J lost 14 bases. CDR3 bases: TGTGCCAGCAGCTTAGATGGGGGGGTTGGGTATAAGTTCTTC. Amino acid sequence: CASSLDGGVGYKFF.

The chain recombines TRBV5-1 with TRBJ2-1; D remains unclear. Germline V gives CDR1 SGHRS, CDR2 YFSETQ. With 0 bases removed from V and 1 base from J, the gap between germline ends came to 11 bases. The CDR3 extends over 16 amino acids. The CDR3 region has the DNA TGCGCCAGCAGCTTGGAAGGGAACCCATCCTACAATGAGCAGTTCTTC. Translation: CASSLEGNPSYNEQFF.

This clonotype was detected only a few times. J is TRBJ1-6 and V is TRBV7-2, with D tentatively TRBD1 (5 bases). CDR1 is SGHTA and CDR2 is FQGNSA in the germline V gene. V gave up 3 bases and J gave up 8 bases, with 14 bases separating them. CDR3 length: 15 amino acids. This CDR3 is CASSLGRILDSPLHF. The CDR3 DNA reads as TGTGCCAGCAGCTTGGGGCGCATTCTGGATTCACCCCTCCACTTT.

This clonotype was detected only a few times. CDR3 amino acids: CASSLGRTSSYEQYF. DNA of the CDR3: TGTGCCAGCAGCTTAGGTAGGACTTCATCCTACGAGCAGTACTTC. The rearrangement joins TRBV7-2 to TRBJ2-7, with D possibly TRBD2 on 5 matching bases. The CDR3 runs 15 residues. Germline V gene data show CDR1 as SGHTA and CDR2 as FQGNSA. The V end was cut by 1 base, the J end by 1 base, with 11 bases between.

V usage is TRBV7-2 and J usage is TRBJ1-6, with D uncertain. Germline V gives CDR1 SGHTA, CDR2 FQGNSA. The germline V and J ends were trimmed by 1 base and 10 bases, with 8 bases remaining between them. This CDR3 region has 13 residues. CDR3 in amino acids: CASSLVSWSPLHF. The CDR3 coding sequence is TGTGCCAGCAGCTTAGTTTCCTGGTCACCCCTCCACTTT. The complete variable domain, with remaining parts taken from reference TRBV7-2 and TRBJ1-6, reads GAGVSQSPSNKVTEKGKDVELRCDPISGHTALYWYRQSLGQGLEFLIYFQGNSAPDKSGLPSDRFSAERTGGSVSTLTIQRTQQEDSAVYLCASSLVSWSPLHFGNGTRLTVT.

The rearrangement uses TRBV5-6 and TRBJ2-7, with D perhaps TRBD1 (6 bases). The V end lost 2 bases, the J end lost 3 bases, and 15 bases lay between the germline ends. The CDR3 contains 15 residues. CDR1 and CDR2 (germline): SGHDT, YYEEEE. The CDR3 nucleotides read TGTGCCAGCAGCTTAGGCAGGGGCACCTACTACGAGCAGTACTTC. It specifies CASSLGRGTYYEQYF.

This rearrangement joins TRBV7-2 to TRBJ1-2; no firm D call. Germline V gives CDR1 SGHTA, CDR2 FQGNSA. There are 15 residues in the CDR3. Trimming removed 3 bases from V and 1 base from J, with 12 bases in between. The chain's CDR3 is CASSFGPTHNYGYTF. Here the CDR3 DNA reads TGTGCCAGCAGCTTCGGACCGACTCATAACTATGGCTACACCTTC.

The V call is TRBV5-1, the J call TRBJ2-5; perhaps TRBD2 as D (6 bases). The CDR3 runs to 14 residues. V was cut by 0 bases and J by 5 bases, with 11 bases left in between. Germline V gene data show CDR1 as SGHRS and CDR2 as YFSETQ. CDR3 nucleotides: TGCGCCAGCAGCTTGGCAGGAGGGATGGAGACCCAGTACTTC. Translating it yields CASSLAGGMETQYF.

The chain employs TRBV2 and TRBJ2-1; 12 bases line up with TRBD2. Germline trimming cut 6 bases from V and 6 bases from J; bases unmatched to any gene: 9. In germline, CDR1 is SNHLY, CDR2 FYNNEI. There are 16 residues in the CDR3. For the CDR3, the DNA is TGTGCCAGCAGCCTACTAGCGGGGGGCATCTTCAATGAGCAGTTCTTC. This codes for CASSLLAGGIFNEQFF. Filled out from reference TRBV2 and TRBJ2-1, the complete variable domain reads EPEVTQTPSHQVTQMGQEVILRCVPISNHLYFYWYRQILGQKVEFLVSFYNNEISEKSEIFDDQFSVERPDGSNFTLKIRSTKLEDSAMYFCASSLLAGGIFNEQFFGPGTRLTVL.